The TCR beta chain under discussion was sequenced for a study of T cells after yellow fever vaccination. Between the trimmed V and J ends, which lost 4 bases and 4 bases, there was a span of 10 bases. Germline CDR1 and CDR2: LNHDA and SQIVND (reference sequence). The CDR3 totals 13 residues. TCRdb passed the 5' RACE reads through MiXCR, listing each CDR3 protein once. The sample records under 600,000 distinct CDR3 sequences, 21% being singletons. This receptor was obtained from a man younger than 35 who received the YFV17D yellow fever vaccine. This sample comprised PBMCs, obtained 21 days after the first yellow fever vaccination. V is TRBV19 and J is TRBJ2-5; TRBD2 is a possible D gene (5 bases). CDR3 nucleotides: TGTGCCAGTAGTAGAGGGAGCCCAGAGACCCAGTACTTC. Translating it yields CASSRGSPETQYF.